This entry lists 11 T cell receptor beta chains sequenced from one sample in a study of cytotoxic CD8 clonotypes in ibrutinib-treated CLL. Assay: immunoSEQ multiplex PCR; the TCRdb copy retains only in-frame clones and omits some. The data hold roughly 250,000 clones, with less than 75% observed a single time. The specimen comprised PBMCs, sampled after 24 months of ibrutinib treatment. All receptors derive from a human donor with chronic lymphocytic leukemia.

This clone has more than one count but fewer than ten. Here the CDR3 DNA reads TGTGCCAGCAGTTCCCCCCACCGGGGAAACACCATATATTTT. Amino acids: CASSSPHRGNTIYF. V usage is TRBV28 and J usage is TRBJ1-3; D not certain. Germline values: CDR1 MDHEN, CDR2 SYDVKM. Trimming shortened V by 4 bases and J by 4 bases, and 11 bases separated the two germline ends. The CDR3 sequence is 14 residues long.

The chain recombines TRBV11-2 with TRBJ2-1; 11 bases agree with TRBD2. The CDR3 loop spans 19 amino acids. Germline trimming cut 0 bases from V and 3 bases from J; bases unmatched to any gene: 10. Germline lookup yields CDR1 SGHAT and CDR2 FQNNGV. The chain's CDR3 is CASSLEGLAVLWGYNEQFF. CDR3 nucleotides: TGTGCCAGCAGCTTAGAGGGACTAGCGGTTCTCTGGGGCTACAATGAGCAGTTCTTC.

The chain is built from TRBV9 and TRBJ2-1, with D perhaps TRBD1 (5 bases). Per the germline V gene, CDR1 is SGDLS and CDR2 is YYNGEE. V shed 0 bases and J shed 8 bases, with 18 bases lying between them. The CDR3 consists of 16 residues. The CDR3 region has the DNA TGTGCCAGCAGCGTAGGCGCCAGGGTGGAATTGGATGAGCAGTTCTTC. This translates into CASSVGARVELDEQFF.

This chain joins TRBV9 and TRBJ2-3; 7 bases are a match to TRBD2. Germline loops: CDR1 SGDLS, CDR2 YYNGEE. V trimming: 0 bases; J trimming: 2 bases; junction bases outside the gene matches: 3. The CDR3 totals 15 residues. The chain's CDR3 is CASSVGGGTTDTQYF. Here the CDR3 DNA reads TGTGCCAGCAGCGTAGGCGGGGGAACCACAGATACGCAGTATTTT.

In its sample, this clone was seen once. This chain joins TRBV11-3 and TRBJ2-3, with D unclear. The CDR3 loop spans 12 amino acids. V was cut by 0 bases and J by 6 bases, with 4 bases left in between. CDR1 and CDR2 (germline): SGHNT, YENEEA. CDR3 residues: CASSLDPDTQYF. CDR3 DNA sequence: TGTGCCAGCAGCTTAGATCCCGATACGCAGTATTTT. Supplemented by reference TRBV11-3 and TRBJ2-3, the full variable domain reads EAGVVQSPRYKIIEKKQPVAFWCNPISGHNTLYWYLQNLGQGPELLIRYENEEAVDDSQLPKDRFSAERLKGVDSTLKIQPAELGDSAVYLCASSLDPDTQYFGPGTRLTVL.

This clone was observed a few times. The V and J genes are TRBV5-1 and TRBJ1-2; D possibly corresponds to TRBD1 (6 bases). Trimming cost V 4 bases and J 6 bases, with 16 bases left between them. The germline V gene has CDR1 SGHRS and CDR2 YFSETQ. The CDR3 runs 14 residues. Here the CDR3 DNA reads TGCGCCAGCAGCCCAGGACAGCCTCAGGATGGCTACACCTTC. Its protein is CASSPGQPQDGYTF.

CDR3 region: CASSQDSSSNQPQHF. CDR3 nucleotides: TGCGCCAGCAGCCAAGATTCCTCCAGCAATCAGCCCCAGCATTTT. The chain is built from TRBV4-3 and TRBJ1-5; D gene uncertain. Trimming left V 0 bases short and J 1 base short, with 7 bases between. Germline V gene sequence: CDR1 LGHNA, CDR2 YSLEER. The CDR3 is made up of 15 amino acids.

The chain has TRBV9 and TRBJ2-4, with TRBD1 matching 7 bases. Germline V CDR1 and CDR2: SGDLS, YYNGEE. The CDR3 is made up of 16 amino acids. J gave up 1 base and V 3 bases, and 7 bases lay outside the gene matches. The CDR3 nucleotides read TGTGCCAGCAGCGGAAGGACAGGCGACGCCAAAAACATTCAGTACTTC. This translates into CASSGRTGDAKNIQYF.

This clone has just one count. This chain uses TRBV9 with TRBJ2-5; D unresolved. This CDR3 has 13 residues. Germline V gives CDR1 SGDLS, CDR2 YYNGEE. Trimming shortened V by 4 bases and J by 5 bases, and 12 bases separated the two germline ends. CDR3 amino acids: CASSYGDAETQYF. The CDR3 coding sequence is TGTGCCAGCAGCTATGGGGATGCCGAGACCCAGTACTTC.

The chain joins TRBV7-3 to TRBJ1-5, with 7 bases that match TRBD1. V lost 0 bases to trimming and J lost 10 bases; unmatched junction nucleotides: 3. The CDR3 loop spans 13 amino acids. The germline CDR1 and CDR2 sequences are SGHTA and FQGTGA. CDR3 residues: CASSLTRDRPQHF. CDR3 DNA: TGTGCCAGCAGCTTAACCAGGGACAGACCCCAGCATTTT.

CDR3 in amino acids: CASSLYSFYNEQFF. DNA of the CDR3: TGTGCCAGCAGCTTGTACTCCTTCTACAATGAGCAGTTCTTC. The V call is TRBV5-6, the J call TRBJ2-1, with D uncertain. CDR3 length equals 14 residues. The ends were cut back, 1 base at V and 3 bases at J, with 8 bases in the middle. Germline values: CDR1 SGHDT, CDR2 YYEEEE.